The 29 T cell receptor beta chains below all came from one sample that was sequenced in a study of T cell repertoires in cytomegalovirus infection (dated by TCRdb to between 2018 and 2020). Instrument used: Illumina HiSeq 1500. The raw public data were reprocessed by TCRdb itself: fastp quality trimming at Q25, MiXCR clonotype calling, in-frame beta chains only. Rows with one shared CDR3 protein collapse into an entry with the most common genes and DNA. The sample table records about 240,000 distinct CDR3 sequences; 9% to 15% of these occur just once. The ten most abundant clones make up about 1.5% of the sample. Sequencing used PBMCs. These receptor sequences come from a human donor in good health (CMV status not recorded). Some clones in this sample may be carry-over from other donors' samples.

This clonotype was observed at least ten times. The rearrangement joins TRBV7-6 to TRBJ2-1, with D possibly TRBD1 on 5 matching bases. Trimming left V 5 bases short and J 4 bases short, with 15 bases between. The CDR3 runs 15 residues. Germline V gene sequence: CDR1 SGHVS, CDR2 FNYEAQ. CDR3 DNA: TGTGCCAGCAGCGACCGACAGCAAATTTACAATGAGCAGTTCTTC. It yields the protein CASSDRQQIYNEQFF.

The rearrangement uses TRBV5-1 and TRBJ2-5; TRBD1 aligns across 9 bases. V lost 2 bases and J lost 2; bases outside the gene matches: 7. The CDR3 covers 16 residues. Germline V gives CDR1 SGHRS, CDR2 YFSETQ. For the CDR3, the DNA is TGCGCCAGCAGCTTATCCGGGACAGGGTCTCAAGAGACCCAGTACTTC. Translated: CASSLSGTGSQETQYF.

This chain links TRBV29-1 with TRBJ2-5, with 11 bases matching TRBD2. The CDR3 loop spans 14 amino acids. The V and J ends lost 7 bases and 4 bases, in that order; junction bases with no gene match: 8. CDR1 is SQVTM and CDR2 is ANQGSEA in the germline V gene. The CDR3 region is CSGVLAGVRETQYF. CDR3 DNA: TGCAGCGGAGTACTAGCGGGAGTTAGAGAGACCCAGTACTTC.

This clonotype was detected many times. V and J are TRBV6-2 or TRBV6-3 and TRBJ1-1; D not certain. The germline CDR1 and CDR2 sequences are MNHEY and SVGEGT. Trimming took 5 bases from V and 7 from J, leaving 11 bases between them. The CDR3 extends over 12 amino acids. This CDR3 is CASSEGLLEAFF. In nucleotides, the CDR3 is TGTGCCAGCAGTGAAGGCCTTCTTGAAGCTTTCTTT.

This clonotype was recorded many times. This chain joins TRBV7-2 and TRBJ1-2, with a weak D call TRBD1 (6 bases). CDR3 length equals 14 residues. The V gene lost 5 bases and the J gene lost 5 bases, with 15 bases spanning the gap. Germline lookup yields CDR1 SGHTA and CDR2 FQGNSA. The CDR3 DNA sequence: TGTGCCAGCAGCCCCGTACAGGGTTTGTATGGCTACACCTTC. Protein product: CASSPVQGLYGYTF.

This clonotype was seen ten or more times. J is TRBJ1-3 and V is TRBV7-2, with 7 nucleotides matching TRBD1. CDR1 is SGHTA, CDR2 FQGNSA, per germline. V was pared by 5 bases and J by 1 base, with 5 bases of the junction left unmatched. This CDR3 comprises 15 residues. The CDR3, as DNA: TGTGCCAGCAGCCGAGAGGGGGCATCTGGAAACACCATATATTTT. Translating gives CASSREGASGNTIYF.

This clonotype was found many times. CDR3 loop: CASSLTQGWYTEAFF. Written as DNA, the CDR3 is TGTGCCAGCAGCTTAACGCAGGGGTGGTACACTGAAGCTTTCTTT. The J gene is TRBJ1-1, the V gene TRBV7-2; a weak D match, TRBD1 (6 bases). Germline CDR1 SGHTA, CDR2 FQGNSA. This CDR3 region has 15 residues. Trimming pared 2 bases from V and 3 bases from J, leaving 13 bases between.

Ten or more counts support this clonotype. The chain employs TRBV7-2 and TRBJ2-7; D gene ambiguous. Trimming took 5 bases from V and 3 from J, leaving 11 bases between them. CDR3 size: 13 residues. CDR1 and CDR2 (germline): SGHTA, FQGNSA. Here the CDR3 DNA reads TGTGCCAGCAGCCTCAACAAAATCTACGAGCAGTACTTC. This translates into CASSLNKIYEQYF.

This clonotype was recorded many times. The rearrangement links TRBV6-1 to TRBJ2-3; D possibly matches TRBD1 or TRBD2 (6 bases each). V was cut by 5 bases and J by 2 bases, with 8 bases left in between. The CDR3 is made up of 13 amino acids. CDR1 MNHNS and CDR2 SASEGT come from the germline V gene. CDR3 bases: TGTGCCAGCAGTTGGGGGGCCACAGATACGCAGTATTTT. Residues: CASSWGATDTQYF.

There are a few counts of this clonotype. The rearrangement joins TRBV5-4 to TRBJ1-2, with TRBD1 matching 7 bases. Germline CDR1 SGHNT, CDR2 YYREEE (reference sequence). This CDR3 region has 15 residues. V shed 5 bases, J shed 0 bases, and the junction held 7 bases outside the gene matches. CDR3 sequence (DNA): TGTGCCAGCAGTGACGGGACAGCCGCTAACTATGGCTACACCTTC. It codes for CASSDGTAANYGYTF.

The sample holds many counts of this clonotype. V gene TRBV24-1 combines with J gene TRBJ2-4; the D is unclear. V was shortened by 7 bases and J by 0 bases, with 3 bases between the two germline ends. The CDR3 runs 12 residues. Germline V gene sequence: CDR1 KGHDR, CDR2 SFDVKD. Here the CDR3 reads CATSLAKNIQYF. The CDR3 DNA reads as TGTGCCACCAGCTTAGCCAAAAACATTCAGTACTTC.

The chain is built from TRBV7-3 and TRBJ2-2, with unresolved D. The CDR3 spans 14 residues. In germline, CDR1 is SGHTA, CDR2 FQGTGA. Trimming cost V 1 base and J 2 bases, with 5 bases left between them. This CDR3 reads CASSLRVNTGELFF. The CDR3 nucleotides are TGTGCCAGCAGCTTAAGGGTCAACACCGGGGAGCTGTTTTTT.

The CDR3: CASREQGASNTEAFF. In DNA form, the CDR3 reads TGCGCCAGCAGAGAACAGGGGGCCTCGAACACTGAAGCTTTCTTT. The genes are TRBV5-1 and TRBJ1-1; TRBD1 matches at 9 bases. From germline, CDR1 is SGHRS and CDR2 YFSETQ. The CDR3 is 15 residues long. With 5 bases clipped from V and 1 base from J, the junction kept 6 bases outside the gene matches.

This clonotype has a handful of counts. This chain links TRBV7-3 with TRBJ2-1; D is undetermined. Per germline, CDR1 SGHTA and CDR2 FQGTGA. The CDR3 extends over 15 amino acids. Trimming left V 4 bases short and J 9 bases short, with 19 bases between. DNA for the CDR3: TGTGCCAGCAGCTCGGAGCCCCAATGGTCGGGTGAGCAGTTCTTC. It specifies CASSSEPQWSGEQFF.

This clonotype showed up just a few times. This rearrangement joins TRBV9 to TRBJ2-7; D gene unclear. The CDR3 has 13 amino acids. CDR1 is SGDLS, CDR2 YYNGEE, per germline. V lost 0 bases and J 0 bases, leaving 4 bases between the germline ends. In nucleotides, the CDR3 is TGTGCCAGCAGCGTAGCGGACTCCTACGAGCAGTACTTC. Amino acids: CASSVADSYEQYF.

This clonotype was seen at least ten times. The gene calls are TRBV19 and TRBJ1-5; D is uncertain. This CDR3 is built from 12 residues. Germline V gene sequence: CDR1 LNHDA, CDR2 SQIVND (reference sequence). Trimming removed 6 bases at V and 5 bases at J, with 8 bases between. The CDR3: CASSLRDQPQHF. CDR3 DNA: TGTGCCAGTAGCCTTCGTGATCAGCCCCAGCATTTT.

This clonotype was observed at least ten times. The chain has TRBV7-2 and TRBJ2-2; TRBD1 aligns across 7 bases. The trim removed 6 bases at V and 6 bases at J, leaving 7 bases unmatched. CDR3 length: 14 amino acids. Looked up from germline, CDR1 is SGHTA and CDR2 is FQGNSA. The CDR3 protein is CASSSRGGPGELFF. The CDR3, as DNA: TGTGCCAGCAGTTCTCGAGGGGGCCCCGGGGAGCTGTTTTTT.

The chain links TRBV6-2 or TRBV6-3 to TRBJ1-4; D is undetermined. This CDR3 has 16 residues. Deletions cut 5 bases from V and 2 bases from J, with 15 bases between. CDR1 and CDR2 from the germline V gene are MNHEY and SVGEGT. CDR3 sequence (DNA): TGTGCCAGCAGTCGCGGACGAGGATCGACTAATGAAAAACTGTTTTTT. Protein: CASSRGRGSTNEKLFF.

At least ten counts were recorded for this clonotype. This chain uses TRBV7-2 with TRBJ1-2, with no clear D. CDR3 size: 14 residues. Germline V lookup: CDR1 SGHTA, CDR2 FQGNSA. V was pared by 1 base and J by 8 bases, with 14 bases between. CDR3 in amino acids: CASSLDPPGKGYTF. DNA of the CDR3: TGTGCCAGCAGCTTAGATCCCCCGGGGAAAGGCTACACCTTC.

This chain links TRBV19 with TRBJ1-5; 7 nucleotides line up with TRBD1. Germline trimming cut 7 bases from V and 4 bases from J; bases unmatched to any gene: 10. CDR1 is LNHDA, CDR2 SQIVND, per germline (reference sequence). The length of the CDR3 is 15 residues. The CDR3 protein is CASTQTGVGNQPQHF. In nucleotides, the CDR3 is TGTGCCAGTACCCAAACAGGGGTTGGGAATCAGCCCCAGCATTTT.

This chain joins TRBV5-1 and TRBJ2-1; 12 bases line up with TRBD2. The CDR3 extends over 16 amino acids. V trimming: 1 base; J trimming: 3 bases; junction bases outside the gene matches: 2. Germline V lookup: CDR1 SGHRS, CDR2 YFSETQ. In DNA, the CDR3 is TGCGCCAGCAGCTTGACGACTAGCGGGGGCTACAATGAGCAGTTCTTC. Its translation: CASSLTTSGGYNEQFF.

This clonotype turned up a few times. The V call is TRBV20-1, the J call TRBJ2-6, with a possible D match to TRBD1 (6 bases). CDR3 size: 14 residues. Germline V lookup: CDR1 DFQATT, CDR2 SNEGSKA (reference sequence). V lost 4 bases and J lost 2, with 9 bases in between. The CDR3 nucleotides are TGCAGTGCTATAGGGGGAGCTGGGGCCAACGTCCTGACTTTC. Its translation: CSAIGGAGANVLTF.

The table lists this clonotype with many counts. The chain joins TRBV6-1 to TRBJ1-1; D uncertain. The CDR3 contains 13 residues. Trimming took off 5 bases at V and 1 base at J, with 8 bases between the two ends. CDR1 is MNHNS, CDR2 SASEGT, per germline. The CDR3 DNA sequence: TGTGCCAGCAGTCCGCCCGCGAACACTGAAGCTTTCTTT. Its protein product is CASSPPANTEAFF.

The chain recombines TRBV20-1 with TRBJ2-1, with D maybe TRBD2 (6 bases). Between the trimmed V and J ends, which lost 5 bases and 10 bases, there was a span of 18 bases. The germline CDR1 and CDR2 sequences are DFQATT and SNEGSKA (reference sequence). This CDR3 is 13 amino acids long. CDR3 nucleotides: TGCAGTGCTGTTATGAGGAGGGGCCAAGAGCAGTTCTTC. Translated: CSAVMRRGQEQFF.

This clonotype was detected many times. V and J are TRBV6-6 and TRBJ1-1; D gene unclear. Trimming shortened V by 2 bases and J by 0 bases, and 10 bases separated the two germline ends. Per germline, CDR1 MNHNY and CDR2 SVGAGI (reference sequence). The CDR3 totals 15 residues. CDR3 sequence reads: CASSYAGDLNTEAFF. The DNA for the CDR3 is TGTGCCAGCAGTTACGCGGGCGACTTGAACACTGAAGCTTTCTTT.

The V gene is TRBV4-3, the J gene TRBJ2-2; weak D call: TRBD1 (5 bases). In germline, CDR1 is LGHNA, CDR2 YSLEER. The ends were cut back, 0 bases at V and 3 bases at J, with 8 bases in the middle. The length of the CDR3 is 15 residues. The CDR3 is CASSQDQTDTGELFF. The CDR3 DNA sequence: TGCGCCAGCAGCCAAGATCAGACAGACACCGGGGAGCTGTTTTTT.

This clonotype was seen many times. This chain uses TRBV6-2 or TRBV6-3 with TRBJ1-1; no definite D call. Germline loops: CDR1 MNHEY, CDR2 SVGEGT. This CDR3 contains 13 residues. V lost 6 bases, J lost 1 base, and 9 bases lay in between. Written as DNA, the CDR3 is TGTGCCAGCAGACCCCGGCAGAACACTGAAGCTTTCTTT. It codes for CASRPRQNTEAFF.

This clonotype was observed at least ten times. This chain uses TRBV24-1 with TRBJ2-1; TRBD1 might be the D (5 bases). CDR1 is KGHDR and CDR2 is SFDVKD in the germline V gene. This CDR3 contains 16 residues. The V gene lost 5 bases and the J gene lost 2 bases, with 15 bases spanning the gap. The CDR3 region has the DNA TGTGCCACCAGTGTCATGTCCAGGGCTGCCTACAATGAGCAGTTCTTC. Amino acids: CATSVMSRAAYNEQFF.

In this sample, this clonotype turned up many times. The genes are TRBV12-3 or TRBV12-4 and TRBJ2-1, with 9 bases that match TRBD2. Trimming removed 7 bases from V and 0 bases from J; junction bases left unmatched: 22. The CDR3 is made up of 21 amino acids. CDR3 bases: TGTGCCAGCACCATCCCCAAGGGGCTAGCGGGACCGATGAGCTCCTACAATGAGCAGTTCTTC. Translation: CASTIPKGLAGPMSSYNEQFF.